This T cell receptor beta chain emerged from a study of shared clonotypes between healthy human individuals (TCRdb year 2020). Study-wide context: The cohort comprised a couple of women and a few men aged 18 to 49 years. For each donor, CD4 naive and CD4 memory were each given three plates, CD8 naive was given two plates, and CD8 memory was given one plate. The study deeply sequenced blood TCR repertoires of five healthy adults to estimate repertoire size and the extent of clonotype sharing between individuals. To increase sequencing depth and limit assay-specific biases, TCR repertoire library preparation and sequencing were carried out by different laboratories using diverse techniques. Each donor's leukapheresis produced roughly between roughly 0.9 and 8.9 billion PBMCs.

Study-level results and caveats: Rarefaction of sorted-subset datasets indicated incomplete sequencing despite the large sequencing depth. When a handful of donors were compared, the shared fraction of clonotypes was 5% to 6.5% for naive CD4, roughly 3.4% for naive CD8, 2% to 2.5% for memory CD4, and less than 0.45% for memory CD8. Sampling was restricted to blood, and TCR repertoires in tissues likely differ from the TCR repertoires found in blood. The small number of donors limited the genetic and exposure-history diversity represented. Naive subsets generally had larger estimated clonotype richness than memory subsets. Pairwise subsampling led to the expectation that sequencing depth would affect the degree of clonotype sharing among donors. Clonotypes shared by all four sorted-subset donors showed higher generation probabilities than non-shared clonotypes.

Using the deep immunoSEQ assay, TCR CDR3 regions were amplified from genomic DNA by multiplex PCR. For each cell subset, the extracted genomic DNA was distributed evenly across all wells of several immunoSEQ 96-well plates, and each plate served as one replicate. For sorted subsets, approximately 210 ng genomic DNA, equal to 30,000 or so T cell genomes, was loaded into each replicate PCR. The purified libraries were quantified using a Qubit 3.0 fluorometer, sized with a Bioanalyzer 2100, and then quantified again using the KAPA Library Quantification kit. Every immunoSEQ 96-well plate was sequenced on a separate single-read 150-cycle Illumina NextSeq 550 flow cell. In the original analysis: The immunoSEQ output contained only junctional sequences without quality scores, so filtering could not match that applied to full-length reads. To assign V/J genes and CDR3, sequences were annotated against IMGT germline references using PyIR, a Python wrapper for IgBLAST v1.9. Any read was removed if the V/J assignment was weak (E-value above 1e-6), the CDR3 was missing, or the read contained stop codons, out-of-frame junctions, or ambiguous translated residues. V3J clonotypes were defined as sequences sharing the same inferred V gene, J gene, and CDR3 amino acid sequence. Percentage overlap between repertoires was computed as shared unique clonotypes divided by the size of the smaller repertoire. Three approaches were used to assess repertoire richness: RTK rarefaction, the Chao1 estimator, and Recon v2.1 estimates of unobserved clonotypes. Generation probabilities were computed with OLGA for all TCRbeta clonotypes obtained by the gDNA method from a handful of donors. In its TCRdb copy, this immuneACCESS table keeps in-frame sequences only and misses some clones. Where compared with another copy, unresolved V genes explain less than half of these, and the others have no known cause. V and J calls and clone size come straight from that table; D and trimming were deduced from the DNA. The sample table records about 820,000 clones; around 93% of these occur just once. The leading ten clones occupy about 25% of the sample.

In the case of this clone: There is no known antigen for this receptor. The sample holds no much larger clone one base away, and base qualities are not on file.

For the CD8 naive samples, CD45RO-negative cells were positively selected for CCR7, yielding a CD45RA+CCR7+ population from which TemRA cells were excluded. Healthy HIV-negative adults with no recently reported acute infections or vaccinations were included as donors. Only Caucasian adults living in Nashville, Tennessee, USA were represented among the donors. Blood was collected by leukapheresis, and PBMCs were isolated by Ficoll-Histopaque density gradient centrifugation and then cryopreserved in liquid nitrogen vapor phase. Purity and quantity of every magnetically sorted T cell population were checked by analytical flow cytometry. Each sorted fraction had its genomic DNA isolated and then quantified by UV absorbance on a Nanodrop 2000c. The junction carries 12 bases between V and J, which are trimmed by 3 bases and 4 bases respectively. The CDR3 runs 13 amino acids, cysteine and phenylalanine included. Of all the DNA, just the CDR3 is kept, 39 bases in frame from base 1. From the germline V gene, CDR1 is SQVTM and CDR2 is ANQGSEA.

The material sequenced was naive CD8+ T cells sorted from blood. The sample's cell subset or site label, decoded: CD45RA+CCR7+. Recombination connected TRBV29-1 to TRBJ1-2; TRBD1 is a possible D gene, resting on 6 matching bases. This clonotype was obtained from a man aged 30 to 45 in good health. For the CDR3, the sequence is CSVDEGHVYGYTF. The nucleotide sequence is TGCAGCGTTGATGAGGGACACGTCTATGGCTACACCTTC.